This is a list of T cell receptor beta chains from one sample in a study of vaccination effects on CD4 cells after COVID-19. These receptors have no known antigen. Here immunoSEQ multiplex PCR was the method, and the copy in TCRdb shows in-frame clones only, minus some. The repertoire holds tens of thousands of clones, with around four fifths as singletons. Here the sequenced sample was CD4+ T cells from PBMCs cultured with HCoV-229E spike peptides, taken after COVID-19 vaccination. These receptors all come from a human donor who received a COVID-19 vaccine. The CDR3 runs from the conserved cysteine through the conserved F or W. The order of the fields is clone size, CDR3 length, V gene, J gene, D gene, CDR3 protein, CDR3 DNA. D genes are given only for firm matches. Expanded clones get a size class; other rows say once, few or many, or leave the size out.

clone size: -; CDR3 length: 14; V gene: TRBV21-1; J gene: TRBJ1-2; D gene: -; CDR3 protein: CASSKVKRFAGYTF; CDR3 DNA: TGTGCCAGCAGCAAAGTCAAGAGGTTCGCAGGCTACACCTTC
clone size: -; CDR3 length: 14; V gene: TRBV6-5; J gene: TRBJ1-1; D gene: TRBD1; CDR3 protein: CASRVTGTGTEAFF; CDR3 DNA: TGTGCCAGCAGAGTAACCGGGACAGGCACTGAAGCTTTCTTT
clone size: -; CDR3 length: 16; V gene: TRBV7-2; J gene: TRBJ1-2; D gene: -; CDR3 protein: CASSLGGTDRIYGYTF; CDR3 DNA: TGTGCCAGCAGCCTAGGGGGGACGGATAGAATCTATGGCTACACCTTC
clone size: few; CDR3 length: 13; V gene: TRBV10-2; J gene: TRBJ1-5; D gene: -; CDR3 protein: CASTLDGYQPQHF; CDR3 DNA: TGCGCCAGCACCTTGGACGGCTATCAGCCCCAGCATTTT
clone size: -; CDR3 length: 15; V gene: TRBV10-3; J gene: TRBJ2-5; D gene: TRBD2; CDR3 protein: CAISGLGLAQETQYF; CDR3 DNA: TGTGCCATCAGTGGGTTAGGACTAGCCCAAGAGACCCAGTACTTC
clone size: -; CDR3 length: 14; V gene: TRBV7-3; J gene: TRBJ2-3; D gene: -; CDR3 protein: CASSFRGLGDTQYF; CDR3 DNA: TGTGCCAGCAGCTTTCGGGGGCTGGGAGATACGCAGTATTTT
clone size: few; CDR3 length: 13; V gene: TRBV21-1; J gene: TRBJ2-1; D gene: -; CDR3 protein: CASSNIGYNEQFF; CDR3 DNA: TGTGCCAGCAGCAATATAGGCTACAATGAGCAGTTCTTC
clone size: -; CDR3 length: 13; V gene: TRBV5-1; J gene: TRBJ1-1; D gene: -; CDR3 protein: CASRTTADTEAFF; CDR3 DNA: TGCGCCAGCAGAACAACAGCTGACACTGAAGCTTTCTTT
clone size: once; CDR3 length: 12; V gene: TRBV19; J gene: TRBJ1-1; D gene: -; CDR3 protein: CASSYRGTEAFF; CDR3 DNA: TGTGCCAGTAGCTATAGGGGCACTGAAGCTTTCTTT
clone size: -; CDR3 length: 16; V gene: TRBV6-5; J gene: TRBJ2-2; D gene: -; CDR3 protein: CASSYLVTTNTGELFF; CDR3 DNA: TGTGCCAGCAGTTACTTGGTTACGACGAACACCGGGGAGCTGTTTTTT
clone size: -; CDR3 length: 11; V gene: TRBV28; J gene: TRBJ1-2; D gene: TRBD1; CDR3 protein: CASRQGYGYTF; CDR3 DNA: TGTGCCAGCAGACAGGGGTATGGCTACACCTTC
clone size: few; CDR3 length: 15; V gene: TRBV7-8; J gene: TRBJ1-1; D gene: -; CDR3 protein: CASSPNRLTNTEAFF; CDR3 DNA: TGTGCCAGCAGTCCTAATAGACTGACGAACACTGAAGCTTTCTTT
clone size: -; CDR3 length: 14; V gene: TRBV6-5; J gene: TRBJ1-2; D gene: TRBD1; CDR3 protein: CASRSRGLGDGYTF; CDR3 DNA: TGTGCCAGCAGAAGCAGGGGGCTGGGGGATGGCTACACCTTC
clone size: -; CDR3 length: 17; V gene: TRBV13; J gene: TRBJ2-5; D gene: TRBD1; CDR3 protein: CASTEGGDRGPVETQYF; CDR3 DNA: TGTGCCAGCACCGAGGGGGGGGACAGGGGGCCCGTAGAGACCCAGTACTTC
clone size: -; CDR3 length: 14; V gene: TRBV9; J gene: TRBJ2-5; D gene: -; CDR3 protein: CASSRGSIGETQYF; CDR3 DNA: TGTGCCAGCAGCAGGGGGTCCATTGGAGAGACCCAGTACTTC
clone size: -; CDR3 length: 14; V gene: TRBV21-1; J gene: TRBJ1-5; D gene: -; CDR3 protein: CASIQGGYNQPQHF; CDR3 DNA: TGTGCCAGTATCCAGGGGGGCTACAATCAGCCCCAGCATTTT
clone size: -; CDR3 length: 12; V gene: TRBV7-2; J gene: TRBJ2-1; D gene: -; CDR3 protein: CASGLFRGEQFF; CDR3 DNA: TGTGCCAGCGGACTATTCAGGGGAGAGCAGTTCTTC
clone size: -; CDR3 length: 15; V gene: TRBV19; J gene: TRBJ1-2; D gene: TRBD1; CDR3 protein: CASSMAGGADYGYTF; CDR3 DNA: TGTGCCAGTAGTATGGCAGGGGGCGCCGACTATGGCTACACCTTC
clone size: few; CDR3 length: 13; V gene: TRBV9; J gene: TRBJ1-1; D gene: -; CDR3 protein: CASSVSVVAEAFF; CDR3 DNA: TGTGCCAGCAGCGTAAGTGTGGTGGCTGAAGCTTTCTTT
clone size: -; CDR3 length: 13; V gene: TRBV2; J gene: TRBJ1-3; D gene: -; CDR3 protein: CASSGVGRNTIYF; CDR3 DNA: TGTGCCAGCAGCGGGGTGGGGAGGAACACCATATATTTT
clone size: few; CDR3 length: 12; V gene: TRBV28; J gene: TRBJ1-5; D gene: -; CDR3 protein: CASSLWSQPQHF; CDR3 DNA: TGTGCCAGCAGTTTATGGAGTCAGCCCCAGCATTTT
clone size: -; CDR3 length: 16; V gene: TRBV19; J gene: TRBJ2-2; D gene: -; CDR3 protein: CASSIVGGESGRGAVF; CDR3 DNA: TGTGCCAGTAGTATAGTTGGAGGGGAGTCAGGCCGGGGAGCTGTTTTT
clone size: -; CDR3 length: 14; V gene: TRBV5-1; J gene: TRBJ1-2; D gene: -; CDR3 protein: CASSLVGAFYGYTF; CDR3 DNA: TGCGCCAGCAGCTTGGTGGGGGCTTTCTATGGCTACACCTTC
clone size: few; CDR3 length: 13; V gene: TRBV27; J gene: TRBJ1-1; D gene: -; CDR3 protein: CASSFRQPTEAFF; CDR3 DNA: TGTGCCAGCAGTTTCAGGCAGCCCACTGAAGCTTTCTTT
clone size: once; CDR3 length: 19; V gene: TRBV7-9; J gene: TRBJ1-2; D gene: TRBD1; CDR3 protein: CASSSNMGRKTGKGDGYTF; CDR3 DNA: TGTGCCAGCAGCTCTAATATGGGCCGTAAGACAGGGAAGGGGGATGGCTACACCTTC
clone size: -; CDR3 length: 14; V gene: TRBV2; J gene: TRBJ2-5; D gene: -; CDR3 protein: CASSDLVSGETQYF; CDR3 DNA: TGTGCCAGCAGTGACCTAGTCTCGGGGGAGACCCAGTACTTC
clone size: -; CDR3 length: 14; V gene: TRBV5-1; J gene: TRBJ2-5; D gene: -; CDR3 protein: CASSPLVNQETQYF; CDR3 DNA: TGCGCCAGCAGCCCCTTAGTAAACCAAGAGACCCAGTACTTC
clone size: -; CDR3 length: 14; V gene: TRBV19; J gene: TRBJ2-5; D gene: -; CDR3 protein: CASKKDPRGETQYF; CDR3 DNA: TGTGCCAGTAAAAAGGACCCTAGAGGGGAGACCCAGTACTTC
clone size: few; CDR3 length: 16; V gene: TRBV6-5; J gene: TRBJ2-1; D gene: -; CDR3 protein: CASSYSIQAHEDEQFF; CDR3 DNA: TGTGCCAGCAGTTACTCGATTCAGGCCCATGAGGATGAGCAGTTCTTC